The rows below give T cell receptor beta chains drawn from one sample of a study of radiation and T cells in renal cell carcinoma. The assay was immunoSEQ multiplex PCR, and TCRdb's table has in-frame clones only and misses some. This table holds tens of thousands of clones, 75% to 90% found once. The source material was blood, sampled from a patient whose treatment included radiotherapy and nephrectomy. These receptors all stem from a woman in her seventies with renal cell carcinoma. CDR3s leave out the opening cysteine and the closing phenylalanine or tryptophan. Fields, in order: J gene, V gene, CDR3 protein.

TRBJ1-3 TRBV9 ASSVGGDSGNTIY
TRBJ2-7 TRBV29-1 SVGQGRDEQY
TRBJ2-1 TRBV6-5 ASSYSPDVGPNEQF
TRBJ1-4 TRBV9 ASSVEATNEKLF
TRBJ2-5 TRBV9 ASSASGTDYATQY
TRBJ1-1 TRBV6-1 ASRTTGGGNTEAF
TRBJ1-2 TRBV16 ASSQNAGALGGYT
TRBJ2-6 TRBV6-5 ASSLQGVGANVLT
TRBJ2-7 TRBV30 AWIGLAGSYEQY
TRBJ1-2 TRBV6-1 ASSDGQDYGYT
TRBJ2-7 TRBV5-1 ASSLTGGLSYEQY
TRBJ2-5 TRBV10-2 ASSESVAGGQETQY
TRBJ2-7 TRBV5-5 ASSRTGTGKIDEQY
TRBJ2-2 TRBV15 ATSSLPLGVDTGELF
TRBJ1-1 TRBV19 ASSIGVGRREAF
TRBJ1-3 TRBV19 ASSPDRLSGNTIY
TRBJ1-1 TRBV30 AKDRQGTEAF
TRBJ2-1 TRBV11-3 ASGFSGGDEQF
TRBJ1-4 TRBV5-5 ASRSTGDGEKLF
TRBJ1-3 TRBV27 ASSLRSGNTIY
TRBJ2-3 TRBV7-9 ASSLPSTDTQY
TRBJ2-7 TRBV27 ASSEPPGYEQY